A single sample gave rise to the 32 T cell receptor beta chains below, sequenced in a study of cytomegalovirus exposure and HLA in healthy donors. Researchers ran the PCR with 60 Vbeta and 13 Jbeta primers. Clones were read by immunoSEQ multiplex PCR, and TCRdb kept only the in-frame ones, dropping some. The sample records 110,000 to 150,000 clones, less than 10% being singletons. The sequenced sample consisted of PBMCs. The receptors shown here come from a man aged 45-65 years in good health and CMV-seronegative.

This clone was counted only a few times. The V gene is TRBV28, the J gene TRBJ2-2; no clear D gene. Trimming shortened V by 5 bases and J by 0 bases, and 10 bases separated the two germline ends. The CDR3 is 15 amino acids. Germline-derived CDR1 and CDR2 are MDHEN and SYDVKM. This CDR3 reads CASSDFIANTGELFF. CDR3 bases: TGTGCCAGCAGTGACTTCATAGCGAACACCGGGGAGCTGTTTTTT.

This chain connects TRBV2 to TRBJ2-1; possibly TRBD2 for D (5 bases). Germline loops: CDR1 SNHLY, CDR2 FYNNEI. The CDR3 contains 11 residues. Trimming removed 8 bases from V and 10 bases from J, with 12 bases in between. In DNA, the CDR3 is TGTGCCAGCGTGAGGACGGGAGAGCAGTTCTTC. Protein sequence: CASVRTGEQFF.

The J gene is TRBJ1-3, the V gene TRBV27; D uncertain. Germline V gene data show CDR1 as MNHEY and CDR2 as SMNVEV (reference sequence). Trimming took off 5 bases at V and 0 bases at J, with 5 bases between the two ends. The CDR3 has 13 residues. CDR3 nucleotide sequence: TGTGCCAGCAGTCTAAGCTCTGGAAACACCATATATTTT. Residues: CASSLSSGNTIYF.

Only a few counts were recorded for this clone. This rearrangement joins TRBV6-5 to TRBJ1-5; 7 bases are shared with TRBD1. In germline, CDR1 is MNHEY, CDR2 SVGAGI. The CDR3 loop spans 14 amino acids. V lost 5 bases and J lost 6; bases outside the gene matches: 7. CDR3 amino acids: CASSRRQGGQPQHF. The CDR3 DNA reads as TGTGCCAGCAGTCGTCGACAGGGAGGTCAGCCCCAGCATTTT.

This chain joins TRBV10-2 and TRBJ2-1; TRBD1 agrees at 7 bases. J gave up 5 bases and V 3 bases, and 10 bases lay outside the gene matches. CDR1 is WSHSY and CDR2 is SAAADI in the germline V gene. There are 16 residues in the CDR3. The CDR3 nucleotides are TGCGCCAGCAGTGATTCCGGGACAGTGTCAGACAATGAGCAGTTCTTC. Amino acids: CASSDSGTVSDNEQFF.

This rearrangement joins TRBV4-1 to TRBJ1-4; 7 bases match TRBD1. Germline V gene sequence: CDR1 MGHRA, CDR2 YSYEKL. With V trimmed by 4 bases and J by 4 bases, 9 bases remained unmatched. The CDR3 is 16 residues long. CDR3 in DNA: TGCGCCAGCAGCCTACCCGAGGGGGCCCATAATGAAAAACTGTTTTTT. The encoded protein is CASSLPEGAHNEKLFF.

This clone was seen only a few times. This chain links TRBV9 with TRBJ1-3; tentative D call: TRBD1 (5 bases). Germline lookup yields CDR1 SGDLS and CDR2 YYNGEE. The CDR3 spans 18 residues. V dropped 7 bases and J dropped 0 bases, with 23 bases sitting between them. The CDR3 sequence is CASSYLRGLKLSGNTIYF. As DNA, the CDR3 is TGTGCCAGCTCCTACCTAAGGGGTCTTAAGCTCTCTGGAAACACCATATATTTT.

There are a few counts of this clone. The J gene is TRBJ2-2, the V gene TRBV28, with TRBD1 matching over 8 bases. This CDR3 has 16 amino acids. Losses at the gene ends were 5 bases for V and 4 bases for J; bases not matched to a gene: 9. Germline CDR1 and CDR2: MDHEN and SYDVKM. The chain's CDR3 is CASSITGGPVTGELFF. The CDR3 nucleotides are TGTGCCAGCAGTATAACAGGGGGACCAGTCACCGGGGAGCTGTTTTTT.

V usage is TRBV10-1 and J usage is TRBJ2-1, with 7 nucleotides matching TRBD2. Trimming cost V 2 bases and J 0 bases; bases outside gene matches: 4. Germline CDR1 WNHNN, CDR2 SYGVQD (reference sequence). This CDR3 has 16 amino acids. The CDR3 DNA follows: TGCGCCAGCAGTGAGAGACTAGCTCGCTCCTACAATGAGCAGTTCTTC. This sequence encodes CASSERLARSYNEQFF.

This clone showed up just a few times. This chain uses TRBV19 with TRBJ1-3, with D unclear. Per germline, CDR1 LNHDA and CDR2 SQIVND (reference sequence). Trimming shortened V by 3 bases and J by 0 bases, and 9 bases separated the two germline ends. CDR3 length: 15 amino acids. The CDR3 bases are TGTGCCAGTAGTATGGTGGGCAGCTCTGGAAACACCATATATTTT. Translated: CASSMVGSSGNTIYF.

The chain uses TRBV11-3 and TRBJ2-3; possibly TRBD2 for D (7 bases). This CDR3 contains 15 residues. Trimming stripped 0 bases from V and 5 bases from J, with 12 bases between. Germline CDR1 is SGHNT and CDR2 is YENEEA. The CDR3 nucleotides are TGTGCCAGCAGCTTAGAGGGGGGGCCCGGAGATACGCAGTATTTT. This sequence encodes CASSLEGGPGDTQYF.

The chain links TRBV30 to TRBJ2-5; D ambiguous. CDR3 length: 11 residues. Germline loops: CDR1 GTSNPN, CDR2 SVGIG (reference sequence). The CDR3 DNA sequence: TGTGCGATGGAGTTGGCTCCTCTAGAGTACTTC. Translating gives CAMELAPLEYF.

This clone was counted a few times. The V call is TRBV6-1, the J call TRBJ2-7; D perhaps matches TRBD1 (5 bases). Per the germline V gene, CDR1 is MNHNS and CDR2 is SASEGT. V was pared by 8 bases and J by 2 bases, with 16 bases between. The CDR3 length is 14 residues. CDR3: CASPPFGAAYEQYF. CDR3 coding DNA: TGTGCCAGCCCCCCCTTTGGGGCGGCCTACGAGCAGTACTTC.

This clone was found a few times. The J gene is TRBJ1-1, the V gene TRBV5-5, with 7 bases fitting TRBD1. Per germline, CDR1 SGHKS and CDR2 YYEKEE (reference sequence). J lost 1 base, V lost 0 bases, and 3 bases had no gene match. This CDR3 has 15 amino acids. CDR3 sequence (DNA): TGTGCCAGCAGCTTGGCCGGGACAGAGAACACTGAAGCTTTCTTT. This translates into CASSLAGTENTEAFF.

This chain connects TRBV5-1 to TRBJ2-6, with 12 positions matching TRBD1. After removal of 0 bases from V and 4 bases from J, the junction contained 5 bases not matched to a gene. The CDR3 extends over 18 amino acids. CDR1 SGHRS and CDR2 YFSETQ come from the germline V gene. CDR3 residues: CASSLAGTGGTGANVLTF. CDR3 DNA: TGCGCCAGCAGCTTGGCCGGGACAGGGGGCACCGGGGCCAACGTCCTGACTTTC.

The V and J genes are TRBV9 and TRBJ2-7; TRBD1 agrees at 9 bases. The CDR3 spans 14 residues. Looked up from germline, CDR1 is SGDLS and CDR2 is YYNGEE. Trimming at V came to 3 bases and at J to 6 bases, leaving 7 bases not matched to a gene. Here the CDR3 reads CASSAGTGRLEQYF. The CDR3 DNA reads as TGTGCCAGCAGCGCCGGGACAGGGAGGCTCGAGCAGTACTTC.

This clone was seen a few times. The V gene is TRBV9, the J gene TRBJ2-1; D unresolved. The ends were cut back, 0 bases at V and 6 bases at J, with 10 bases in the middle. Germline V gene sequence: CDR1 SGDLS, CDR2 YYNGEE. This CDR3 has 14 amino acids. The CDR3 here is CASSVDTRLNEQFF. The CDR3 coding sequence is TGTGCCAGCAGCGTAGATACGAGACTCAATGAGCAGTTCTTC.

This clone showed up just a few times. This rearrangement joins TRBV4-2 to TRBJ2-1, with TRBD1 as a possible D gene (5 bases). Trimming shortened V by 2 bases and J by 8 bases, and 7 bases separated the two germline ends. Germline V gene data show CDR1 as LGHNA and CDR2 as YNFKEQ. CDR3 length: 12 residues. The DNA for the CDR3 is TGTGCCAGCAGCCAAAGGGGCTATGAGCAGTTCTTC. It is translated as CASSQRGYEQFF.

This clone has a handful of counts. The CDR3 here is CASSHPLTDTQYF. CDR3 DNA sequence: TGTGCCAGCAGCCACCCTTTGACAGATACGCAGTATTTT. The V and J genes are TRBV4-2 and TRBJ2-3; D unclear. The germline V gene has CDR1 LGHNA and CDR2 YNFKEQ. This CDR3 spans 13 amino acids. V gave up 3 bases and J gave up 3 bases, with 7 bases separating them.

This sequence joins TRBV10-1 and TRBJ2-1, with 11 bases identical to TRBD2. Looked up from germline, CDR1 is WNHNN and CDR2 is SYGVQD (reference sequence). CDR3 length: 15 amino acids. Unmatched junction bases numbered 9, after V lost 2 bases and J lost 12 bases. As DNA, the CDR3 is TGCGCCAGCAGTGAGATAGCGGGGGGGACCCAAGGGCAGTTCTTC. Amino acid sequence: CASSEIAGGTQGQFF.

The chain couples TRBV25-1 to TRBJ1-2, with 11 bases that match TRBD1. This CDR3 region has 15 residues. Germline V CDR1 and CDR2: MGHDK, SYGVNS. The V and J ends lost 4 bases and 7 bases, in that order; junction bases with no gene match: 8. The CDR3 region has the DNA TGTGCCAGCAGTGCTTTCGGACAGGGGGCGAGTGGCTACACCTTC. Residues: CASSAFGQGASGYTF.

The V and J genes are TRBV6-5 and TRBJ1-1, with 10 bases aligning to TRBD1. This CDR3 spans 15 amino acids. Germline assignment: CDR1 MNHEY and CDR2 SVGAGI. V shed 8 bases, J shed 0 bases, and the junction held 6 bases outside the gene matches. This CDR3 is CASLTDRGMNTEAFF. The CDR3, as DNA: TGTGCCAGCCTAACGGACAGGGGGATGAACACTGAAGCTTTCTTT.

This clone turned up a few times. J is TRBJ2-7 and V is TRBV20-1, with a possible D match to TRBD2 (6 bases). Trimming cost V 2 bases and J 7 bases, with 9 bases left between them. The CDR3 covers 11 residues. Germline CDR1 reads DFQATT; CDR2 reads SNEGSKA (reference sequence). The CDR3 sequence: CSARRDWEQYF. CDR3 in DNA: TGCAGTGCTAGAAGGGACTGGGAGCAGTACTTC.

V usage is TRBV5-4 and J usage is TRBJ2-5; TRBD2 matches at 14 bases. V shed 4 bases and J 5 bases; nucleotides not matched to a gene: 7. Germline V lookup: CDR1 SGHNT, CDR2 YYREEE (reference sequence). This CDR3 contains 16 residues. The CDR3: CASSARLAGGFETQYF. The CDR3 nucleotides are TGTGCCAGCAGCGCCCGACTAGCGGGAGGGTTTGAGACCCAGTACTTC.

This clone occurred a few times. The chain links TRBV28 to TRBJ2-7; possibly TRBD2 for D (5 bases). V gave up 4 bases and J gave up 4 bases, with 14 bases separating them. In germline, CDR1 is MDHEN, CDR2 SYDVKM. This CDR3 has 14 residues. CDR3: CASSYASGLYEQYF. The CDR3 DNA sequence: TGTGCCAGCAGTTACGCGTCGGGGTTGTACGAGCAGTACTTC.

The rearrangement joins TRBV19 to TRBJ1-1; D gene uncertain. The CDR3 length is 13 residues. Germline CDR1 reads LNHDA; CDR2 reads SQIVND (reference sequence). Trimming pared 7 bases from V and 6 bases from J, leaving 15 bases between. DNA of the CDR3: TGTGCCAGTACCCTTACGGTGGGCGCTGAAGCTTTCTTT. Translated, it gives CASTLTVGAEAFF.

The chain recombines TRBV5-1 with TRBJ2-5; unclear D gene. Germline CDR1 is SGHRS and CDR2 is YFSETQ. The CDR3 spans 13 residues. The V end lost 4 bases, the J end lost 1 base, and 8 bases lay between the germline ends. The CDR3 coding sequence is TGCGCCAGCAGCCTTCAGTCCCAAGAGACCCAGTACTTC. Protein product: CASSLQSQETQYF.

A few counts support this clone. The V and J genes are TRBV7-3 and TRBJ2-7; 10 bases map to TRBD1. Germline V gene data show CDR1 as SGHTA and CDR2 as FQGTGA. The CDR3 sequence is 14 residues long. Trimming cost V 3 bases and J 6 bases; bases outside gene matches: 5. In DNA, the CDR3 is TGTGCCAGCAGCTTTCCGGGACAGGGGCCCGAGCAGTACTTC. Its translation is CASSFPGQGPEQYF.

The chain combines TRBV12-5 with TRBJ2-7; D might be TRBD2 (5 bases). CDR1 is LGHNT and CDR2 is FRNRAP in the germline V gene. This CDR3 has 12 amino acids. V lost 8 bases and J 2 bases, leaving 10 bases between the germline ends. The CDR3 nucleotides are TGTGCTAGTCGCGGGCCTACCTACGAGCAGTACTTC. It specifies CASRGPTYEQYF.

This clone was observed a few times. The chain links TRBV14 to TRBJ2-7, with 9 positions matching TRBD1. CDR1 is SGHDN, CDR2 FVKESK, per germline. This CDR3 spans 15 amino acids. The V segment lost 3 bases and the J segment 6 bases; nucleotides outside the gene matches: 9. CDR3 DNA sequence: TGTGCCAGCAGCCACCTGTTGGGGACAGGGTTCGAGCAGTACTTC. Its translation: CASSHLLGTGFEQYF. Full variable domain (missing parts from reference TRBV14 and TRBJ2-7): EAGVTQFPSHSVIEKGQTVTLRCDPISGHDNLYWYRRVMGKEIKFLLHFVKESKQDESGMPNNRFLAERTGGTYSTLKVQPAELEDSGVYFCASSHLLGTGFEQYFGPGTRLTVT.

This clone has just a few counts. The DNA is left out, because the CDR3 cannot be placed on it with certainty; the CDR3 is given as TCRdb lists it. The chain has TRBV12-1 and TRBJ2-2; the table's D call, TRBD2, has no DNA check behind it. TRBV12-1 is a pseudogene locus. The CDR3 sequence runs 17 residues, both termini included. The CDR3 sequence is CASSPPVGGGATGELFF.

This clone was observed a few times. The chain recombines TRBV19 with TRBJ1-5, with a possible D match to TRBD1 (5 bases). The CDR3 is 14 amino acids. Trimming stripped 3 bases from V and 5 bases from J, with 11 bases between. The germline CDR1 and CDR2 sequences are LNHDA and SQIVND (reference sequence). The CDR3: CASSIARADQPQHF. CDR3 nucleotide sequence: TGTGCCAGTAGTATCGCCAGGGCTGATCAGCCCCAGCATTTT.